This TCR beta chain was recovered during a study of cytomegalovirus exposure and HLA in healthy donors. Regarding this clone: Its specificity is not known.

The PCR used 60 Vbeta and 13 Jbeta primers. The protocol was immunoSEQ multiplex PCR, while the TCRdb copy is restricted to in-frame clones and leaves out a portion. The data show about 140,000 clones, 65% to 85% seen once. Points from the study as a whole: Trimming of TCR beta V- and J-genes showed a link, identified in a later analysis, to a missense DCLRE1C variant. In vitro, three CMV-associated chains proved specific for CMV antigens.

The CDR3 covers 16 residues. Looked up from germline, CDR1 is SGHVS and CDR2 is FNYEAQ. Trimming stripped 4 bases from V and 0 bases from J, with 13 bases between. This TCR derives from a man in his fifties or sixties in good health and CMV-seronegative. The chain is built from TRBV7-6 and TRBJ1-3; D may be TRBD1 (6 bases). Sequencing input: PBMCs. The CDR3 DNA sequence: TGTGCCAGCAGCTCGGGGACAAGTTTCTCTGGAAACACCATATATTTT. It encodes CASSSGTSFSGNTIYF.